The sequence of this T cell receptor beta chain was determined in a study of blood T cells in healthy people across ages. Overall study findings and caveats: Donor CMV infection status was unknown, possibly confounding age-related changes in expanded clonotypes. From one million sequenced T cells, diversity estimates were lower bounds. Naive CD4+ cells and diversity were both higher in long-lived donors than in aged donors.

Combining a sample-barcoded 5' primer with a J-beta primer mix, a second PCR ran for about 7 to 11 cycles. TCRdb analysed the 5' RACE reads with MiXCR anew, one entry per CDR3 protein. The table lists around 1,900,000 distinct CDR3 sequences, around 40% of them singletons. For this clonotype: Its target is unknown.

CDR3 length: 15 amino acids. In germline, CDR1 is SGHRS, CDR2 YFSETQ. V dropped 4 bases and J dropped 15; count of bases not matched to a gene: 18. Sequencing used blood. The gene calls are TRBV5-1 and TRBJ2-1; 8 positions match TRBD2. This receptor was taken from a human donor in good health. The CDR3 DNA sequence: TGCGCCAGCAGCAGCTCCCTTAGCGGGGTGGTATATTGGTTCTTC. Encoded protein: CASSSSLSGVVYWFF. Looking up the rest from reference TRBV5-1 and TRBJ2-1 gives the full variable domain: KAGVTQTPRYLIKTRGQQVTLSCSPISGHRSVSWYQQTPGQGLQFLFEYFSETQRNKGNFPGRFSGRQFSNSRSEMNVSTLELGDSALYLCASSSSLSGVVYWFFGPGTRLTVL.